Listed here are 30 T cell receptor beta chains from one sample, sequenced in a study of post-analysis software for immune sequencing data. Study-wide results and limits: Patients carried roughly five TRBV segments more frequently than controls did, and TRBV5-6, TRBV5-1 and TRBV20-1 were among them.

For these TCRs, the target antigens are not known. Unique molecular identifiers were present in the TCR beta cDNA libraries. Using its own MiXCR run on the PCR reads, TCRdb lists one record per CDR3 protein. This table holds fewer than 900,000 distinct CDR3 sequences, around 45% found once. Source material: blood. These receptors came from a girl between 5 and 17 years old with multiple sclerosis.

This clonotype was observed a few times. The chain is built from TRBV10-3 and TRBJ2-1, with TRBD2 identical over 7 bases. Losses at the gene ends were 3 bases for V and 5 bases for J; bases not matched to a gene: 4. The CDR3 has 14 amino acids. Germline V gene lookup returns CDR1 ENHRY and CDR2 SYGVKD. The CDR3 DNA reads TGTGCCATCAGTGAAAGCGGGGTAAACAATGAGCAGTTCTTC. It specifies CAISESGVNNEQFF.

The V and J genes are TRBV5-1 and TRBJ2-1; 7 positions match TRBD2. Trimming removed 6 bases from V and 2 bases from J; junction bases left unmatched: 5. Germline loops: CDR1 SGHRS, CDR2 YFSETQ. There are 14 residues in the CDR3. CDR3 sequence: CASTIAGAYNEQFF. CDR3 DNA sequence: TGCGCCAGCACCATAGCGGGCGCCTACAATGAGCAGTTCTTC.

This clonotype occurred once. The rearrangement links TRBV28 to TRBJ2-1, with 7 bases aligning to TRBD1. CDR1 and CDR2 from the germline V gene are MDHEN and SYDVKM. This CDR3 is built from 16 residues. After removal of 5 bases from V and 8 bases from J, the junction contained 15 bases not matched to a gene. The CDR3 region is CASSPPVDRVLDEQFF. In nucleotides, the CDR3 is TGTGCCAGCAGTCCCCCCGTCGACAGGGTTTTAGATGAGCAGTTCTTC.

The rearrangement uses TRBV4-1 and TRBJ2-3, with 11 nucleotides matching TRBD2. This CDR3 comprises 19 residues. After removal of 0 bases from V and 4 bases from J, the junction contained 12 bases not matched to a gene. Germline V gene data show CDR1 as MGHRA and CDR2 as YSYEKL. The CDR3 sequence is CASSQDLGDSGRDADTQYF. The CDR3 bases are TGCGCCAGCAGCCAAGATCTTGGGGATAGCGGGAGGGACGCAGATACGCAGTATTTT.

J is TRBJ2-1 and V is TRBV7-9, with D possibly matching TRBD2 (5 bases). The CDR3 is 12 residues long. V was pared by 4 bases and J by 12 bases, with 13 bases between. The germline V gene encodes CDR1 SEHNR and CDR2 FQNEAQ (reference sequence). CDR3 bases: TGTGCCAGCAGCTACGCAGAAGAGGGGCAGTTCTTC. Amino acid sequence: CASSYAEEGQFF.

The chain joins TRBV5-6 to TRBJ2-5, with 10 bases matching TRBD1. The CDR3 consists of 15 residues. Trimming cost V 0 bases and J 3 bases; bases outside gene matches: 2. Looked up from germline, CDR1 is SGHDT and CDR2 is YYEEEE. The CDR3 is CASSLAGQGEETQYF. CDR3 coding DNA: TGTGCCAGCAGCTTGGCCGGACAGGGGGAAGAGACCCAGTACTTC.

This clonotype was detected a few times. The rearrangement links TRBV5-1 to TRBJ2-7; TRBD2 matches 8 bases. The CDR3 runs 15 residues. The ends lost 1 base at V and 2 bases at J; junction bases unmatched: 5. Germline loops: CDR1 SGHRS, CDR2 YFSETQ. The CDR3 region is CASSLRSGGTYEQYF. The DNA for the CDR3 is TGCGCCAGCAGCTTGCGAAGCGGGGGAACCTACGAGCAGTACTTC.

The chain carries TRBV28 and TRBJ2-5; 7 bases agree with TRBD2. Matching the DNA end better, TRBJ2-7 makes the J call doubtful. This CDR3 has 15 residues. The germline CDR1 and CDR2 sequences are MDHEN and SYDVKM. This chain's CDR3 is CASGRYPAGSYEQYF. The CDR3, as DNA: TGTGCCAGCGGAAGGTACCCAGCGGGATCGTACGAGCAGTACTTC.

V and J are TRBV12-3 or TRBV12-4 and TRBJ1-5; a weak D match, TRBD1 (5 bases). Trimming took off 5 bases at V and 6 bases at J, with 11 bases between the two ends. The CDR3 length is 13 residues. Here the CDR3 reads CASSPEGCQPQHF. CDR3 DNA: TGTGCCAGCAGTCCCGAGGGGTGTCAGCCCCAGCATTTT.

V is TRBV4-1 and J is TRBJ2-3; 10 bases fit TRBD2. The CDR3 totals 17 residues. CDR1 MGHRA and CDR2 YSYEKL come from the germline V gene. Trimming removed 1 base from V and 5 bases from J; junction bases left unmatched: 9. The CDR3 spells CASSQGGTSGTQDTQYF. The CDR3 nucleotides read TGCGCCAGCAGCCAAGGGGGTACTAGCGGGACACAAGATACGCAGTATTTT.

This clonotype was detected only a few times. The chain links TRBV29-1 to TRBJ2-5; D not certain. V lost 2 bases and J lost 1, with 11 bases in between. The CDR3 has 14 residues. Germline CDR1 and CDR2: SQVTM and ANQGSEA. CDR3 sequence (DNA): TGCAGCGTTGAATGGGGTCAGGTCCAAGAGACCCAGTACTTC. Protein sequence: CSVEWGQVQETQYF.

The genes are TRBV6-1 and TRBJ2-5; D is possibly TRBD1 or TRBD2 (5 bases each). Germline V lookup: CDR1 MNHNS, CDR2 SASEGT. Trimming removed 3 bases from V and 2 bases from J, with 13 bases in between. This CDR3 region has 15 residues. In nucleotides, the CDR3 is TGTGCCAGCAGTGACCCCGGGACGGTACAAGAGACCCAGTACTTC. Amino acid sequence: CASSDPGTVQETQYF.

The chain recombines TRBV12-3 or TRBV12-4 with TRBJ2-5, with D possibly being TRBD2 (5 bases). The CDR3 has 13 residues. Deletions cut 6 bases from V and 2 bases from J, with 10 bases between. This chain's CDR3 is CASSAGVQETQYF. CDR3 nucleotide sequence: TGTGCCAGCAGCGCCGGGGTTCAAGAGACCCAGTACTTC.

The chain links TRBV28 to TRBJ2-5; perhaps TRBD2 as D (5 bases). V lost 5 bases and J lost 11, with 21 bases in between. The CDR3 is made up of 14 amino acids. Looked up from germline, CDR1 is MDHEN and CDR2 is SYDVKM. In nucleotides, the CDR3 is TGTGCCAGCAGTCCGTCCGGCGGGCGCAATGAGCAGTACTTC. Protein product: CASSPSGGRNEQYF.

The chain joins TRBV27 to TRBJ1-2; D uncertain. Germline V lookup: CDR1 MNHEY, CDR2 SMNVEV (reference sequence). The V and J ends lost 8 bases and 3 bases respectively, with 13 bases between them. The CDR3 length is 13 residues. CDR3 sequence: CASAERRYYGYTF. The CDR3 bases are TGTGCCAGCGCAGAGAGGCGGTACTATGGCTACACCTTC.

This chain links TRBV7-2 with TRBJ2-1; D ambiguous. This CDR3 has 12 amino acids. Trimming took 5 bases from V and 8 from J, leaving 10 bases between them. CDR1 and CDR2 (germline): SGHTA, FQGNSA. The CDR3 nucleotides read TGTGCCAGCAGCCAACTCCGGGATGAGCAGTTCTTC. Residues: CASSQLRDEQFF.

The chain employs TRBV7-3 and TRBJ2-7; 8 bases are a match to TRBD2. Germline CDR1 SGHTA, CDR2 FQGTGA. The V and J ends lost 6 bases and 6 bases, in that order; junction bases with no gene match: 7. The CDR3 runs to 13 residues. The chain's CDR3 is CASSFTGGGEQYF. The CDR3 DNA follows: TGTGCCAGCAGTTTTACCGGGGGGGGCGAGCAGTACTTC. Complete variable domain (other parts from reference TRBV7-3 and TRBJ2-7): GAGVSQTPSNKVTEKGKYVELRCDPISGHTALYWYRQSLGQGPEFLIYFQGTGAADDSGLPNDRFFAVRPEGSVSTLKIQRTERGDSAVYLCASSFTGGGEQYFGPGTRLTVT.

As for this clonotype: An end of the junction does not agree with germline; a read error may underlie this. DNA of the CDR3: TGTGCCGGCAGCACTGACAGGGGCACTGAAGCTTTCTTT. This encodes CAGSTDRGTEAFF. The chain recombines TRBV6-5 with TRBJ1-1; 8 bases align to TRBD1. Germline CDR1 reads MNHEY; CDR2 reads SVGAGI. The CDR3 covers 13 residues.

This clonotype was picked up many times. This rearrangement joins TRBV7-3 to TRBJ2-6; no firm D call. Trimming stripped 4 bases from V and 1 base from J, with 11 bases between. Germline CDR1 reads SGHTA; CDR2 reads FQGTGA. This CDR3 contains 16 residues. The CDR3 is CASSSQKGSGANVLTF. The DNA of the CDR3 is TGTGCCAGCAGCTCCCAAAAGGGTTCTGGGGCCAACGTCCTGACTTTC.

The chain uses TRBV5-1 and TRBJ2-3; D gene ambiguous. With 4 bases removed from V and 3 bases from J, the gap between germline ends came to 12 bases. From germline, CDR1 is SGHRS and CDR2 YFSETQ. The CDR3 length is 14 residues. DNA of the CDR3: TGCGCCAGCAGCCTTTGGAAGAGGACAGATACGCAGTATTTT. Translating gives CASSLWKRTDTQYF.

The chain recombines TRBV6-1 with TRBJ2-7; no clear D. The length of the CDR3 is 17 residues. Germline V gene data show CDR1 as MNHNS and CDR2 as SASEGT. V lost 3 bases, J lost 0 bases, and 18 bases lay in between. In nucleotides, the CDR3 is TGTGCCAGCAGTGATGCGCCCATTTGGGCGGTCTCCTACGAGCAGTACTTC. As protein: CASSDAPIWAVSYEQYF.

The rearrangement links TRBV29-1 to TRBJ2-1; either TRBD1 or TRBD2 may supply D (5 bases each). V lost 4 bases to trimming and J lost 7 bases, with 17 bases between them. CDR3 size: 14 residues. Germline V gene data show CDR1 as SQVTM and CDR2 as ANQGSEA. CDR3 region: CSVVKGSSGNEQFF. CDR3 nucleotide sequence: TGCAGCGTTGTAAAGGGGAGTTCGGGGAATGAGCAGTTCTTC.

The chain combines TRBV6-2 or TRBV6-3 with TRBJ2-7, with D unclear. Germline V gives CDR1 MNHEY, CDR2 SVGEGT. This CDR3 is 15 amino acids long. V was shortened by 6 bases and J by 0 bases, with 15 bases between the two germline ends. The CDR3 bases are TGTGCCAGCAGCCCGAACAGATCTCCCTCCTACGAGCAGTACTTC. It translates to CASSPNRSPSYEQYF.

This chain joins TRBV6-6 and TRBJ2-6, with 7 bases fitting TRBD1. The CDR3 has 16 residues. V lost 5 bases, J lost 2 bases, and 6 bases stayed unmatched. Germline CDR1 and CDR2: MNHNY and SVGAGI (reference sequence). The CDR3 loop is CASSLGGAAGANVLTF. CDR3 DNA: TGTGCCAGCAGTCTAGGGGGCGCCGCTGGGGCCAACGTCCTGACTTTC.

This clonotype has just a few counts. The chain couples TRBV29-1 to TRBJ2-7, with D perhaps TRBD1 (6 bases). The length of the CDR3 is 11 residues. Deletions cut 4 bases from V and 6 bases from J, with 10 bases between. Germline V lookup: CDR1 SQVTM, CDR2 ANQGSEA. CDR3 protein: CSVGQVGEQYF. CDR3 coding DNA: TGCAGCGTTGGACAGGTGGGCGAGCAGTACTTC.

This chain uses TRBV6-2 or TRBV6-3 with TRBJ1-2, with a possible D match to TRBD1 (6 bases). CDR1 and CDR2 from the germline V gene are MNHEY and SVGEGT. CDR3 length equals 13 residues. Trimming stripped 6 bases from V and 8 bases from J, with 16 bases between. The CDR3 spells CASSYTGRDGYTF. The CDR3 bases are TGTGCCAGCAGCTATACAGGGCGAGACGGCTACACCTTC.

This clonotype occurred a few times. This rearrangement joins TRBV12-3 or TRBV12-4 to TRBJ1-1; a weak D match, TRBD1 (6 bases). V shed 5 bases and J shed 2 bases, with 12 bases lying between them. The CDR3 has 14 residues. CDR3 DNA sequence: TGTGCCAGCAGTCCCGAGGGGGGAAACACTGAAGCTTTCTTT. Protein: CASSPEGGNTEAFF.

The rearrangement uses TRBV3-1 and TRBJ2-5, with a tentative D call TRBD2 (5 bases). V was shortened by 1 base and J by 0 bases, with 9 bases between the two germline ends. The germline CDR1 and CDR2 sequences are LGHDT and YNNKEL (reference sequence). This CDR3 comprises 15 residues. In DNA form, the CDR3 reads TGTGCCAGCAGCCAAGTATGGGGAGACCAAGAGACCCAGTACTTC. Its protein product is CASSQVWGDQETQYF.

The V and J genes are TRBV7-9 and TRBJ2-2; 9 positions agree with TRBD1. This CDR3 has 18 residues. CDR1 and CDR2 from the germline V gene are SEHNR and FQNEAQ (reference sequence). V dropped 5 bases and J dropped 4; count of bases not matched to a gene: 14. The CDR3 protein is CASSRGTGIFLSTGELFF. In nucleotides, the CDR3 is TGTGCCAGCAGCCGCGGGACAGGGATATTTTTGTCCACCGGGGAGCTGTTTTTT.

The chain couples TRBV10-3 to TRBJ2-7; D possibly uses TRBD1 or TRBD2 (6 bases each). CDR1 and CDR2 (germline): ENHRY, SYGVKD. The CDR3 sequence is 16 residues long. Trimming stripped 3 bases from V and 7 bases from J, with 22 bases between. CDR3 nucleotide sequence: TGTGCCATCAGTGAACGGGACACCCTTCCGGGAGCGGAGCAGTACTTC. Its protein is CAISERDTLPGAEQYF.